Presented here are 4 T cell receptor beta chains from one specimen sequenced in a study of human T cells and chemical hapten exposure. TCRdb fed the RACE reads into MiXCR, producing one record per CDR3 protein. This sample has approximately 370,000 distinct CDR3 sequences, with around 5% found just once. Time point given: pre-sensitization, week 0. The treatment: therapeutic diphenylcyclopropenone sensitization with weekly scalp DPC. Sequencing used whole blood, obtained in connection with sensitization to the hapten diphenylcyclopropenone (DPC). The receptors here all came from a woman younger than 35 with alopecia areata. Some clones in this sample may be carry-over from other donors' samples.

This clonotype was seen a handful of times. This chain joins TRBV5-6 and TRBJ1-2; D is unclear. The CDR3 contains 12 residues. The germline gives CDR1 SGHDT, CDR2 YYEEEE. V lost 2 bases and J 4 bases, leaving 6 bases between the germline ends. CDR3 in DNA: TGTGCCAGCAGCTTTGAGCCCTATGGCTACACCTTC. As protein: CASSFEPYGYTF. Filled out from reference TRBV5-6 and TRBJ1-2, the complete variable domain reads DAGVTQSPTHLIKTRGQQVTLRCSPKSGHDTVSWYQQALGQGPQFIFQYYEEEERQRGNFPDRFSGHQFPNYSSELNVNALLLGDSALYLCASSFEPYGYTFGSGTRLTVV.

The rearrangement links TRBV4-3 to TRBJ2-2; a possible D gene is TRBD2 (5 bases). Germline V gene sequence: CDR1 LGHNA, CDR2 YSLEER. Trimming removed 0 bases from V and 0 bases from J, with 14 bases in between. The CDR3 has 18 residues. Written as DNA, the CDR3 is TGCGCCAGCAGCCAAGAGTCATTTCTAGCCGCGAACACCGGGGAGCTGTTTTTT. Encoded protein: CASSQESFLAANTGELFF.

In this sample, this clonotype turned up a few times. This chain joins TRBV18 and TRBJ1-5; D unclear. This CDR3 is 17 amino acids long. Germline CDR1 reads KGHSH; CDR2 reads LQKENI. With 1 base removed from V and 0 bases from J, the gap between germline ends came to 13 bases. The CDR3 loop reads CASSPRVLGYSNQPQHF. In DNA form, the CDR3 reads TGTGCCAGCTCACCACGGGTATTAGGGTATAGCAATCAGCCCCAGCATTTT.

This clonotype was seen repeatedly, ten times or more. The rearrangement joins TRBV5-1 to TRBJ2-2; 7 bases line up with TRBD1. V shed 4 bases, J shed 5 bases, and the junction held 2 bases outside the gene matches. The CDR3 spans 13 residues. Germline CDR1 is SGHRS and CDR2 is YFSETQ. In DNA form, the CDR3 reads TGCGCCAGCAGCGCACAGGGGACCGGGGAGCTGTTTTTT. Protein sequence: CASSAQGTGELFF.